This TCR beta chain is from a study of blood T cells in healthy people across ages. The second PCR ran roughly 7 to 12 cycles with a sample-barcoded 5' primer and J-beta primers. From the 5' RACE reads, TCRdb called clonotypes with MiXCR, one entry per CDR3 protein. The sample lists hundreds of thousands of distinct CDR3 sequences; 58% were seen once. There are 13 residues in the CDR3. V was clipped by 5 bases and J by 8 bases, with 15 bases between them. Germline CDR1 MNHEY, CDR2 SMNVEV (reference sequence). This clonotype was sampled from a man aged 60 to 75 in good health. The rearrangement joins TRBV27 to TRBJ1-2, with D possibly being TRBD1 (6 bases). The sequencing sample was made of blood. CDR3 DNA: TGTGCCAGCAGTCCATCTCAGGGGCTGGGCTACACCTTC. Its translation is CASSPSQGLGYTF.